This T cell receptor beta chain was identified during a study of vaccination and CD4 T cells after COVID-19. Overall study context: Convalescent patients gave post-COVID blood a median roughly 96 days post-diagnosis, range 35 to 161.

Germline V gene sequence: CDR1 LNHDA, CDR2 SQIVND (reference sequence). The CDR3 extends over 13 amino acids. V dropped 1 base and J dropped 4 bases, with 7 bases sitting between them. As for this clonotype: The antigen is unknown.

Sequencing of cultured CD4+ T cell DNA used the Oncomine TCR Beta short-read assay. One entry per CDR3 protein, called by TCRdb with MiXCR from the PCR reads. The sample consists of under 25,000 distinct CDR3 sequences, 26% of them appearing once. The treatment: approximately nine-day PBMC culture with coronavirus spike peptide pools or control peptides (ViraFEST assay). Per well, 2 million or so PBMCs were cultured in the presence of around 11 IU/ml IL-2 and roughly 10 ug/ml peptide pools. Sequenced sample: cultured CD4+ T cells from blood. This chain links TRBV19 with TRBJ1-1; D ambiguous. The source is a human donor with COVID-19. The CDR3 protein is CASSIGEGTEAFF. The CDR3 DNA reads as TGTGCCAGTAGTATAGGAGAGGGCACTGAAGCTTTCTTT.